This T cell receptor (beta chain) was profiled in a study of T cells after yellow fever vaccination. TCRdb processed the 5' RACE reads anew with MiXCR; each CDR3 protein has one entry. This table holds some 550,000 distinct CDR3 sequences, around 21% found once. J gave up 4 bases and V 5 bases, and 9 bases lay outside the gene matches. The germline V gene has CDR1 MNHEY and CDR2 SMNVEV (reference sequence). CDR3 length: 15 amino acids. This clonotype was seen a handful of times. The sequence derives from a man under 40 who received the YFV17D yellow fever vaccine. The specimen was PBMCs, collected 15 days after the yellow fever booster vaccination. The V and J genes are TRBV27 and TRBJ2-7; 9 positions agree with TRBD1. As DNA, the CDR3 is TGTGCCAGCAGTCTTGGACAGGGGAGGTTTTACGAGCAGTACTTC. Amino acids: CASSLGQGRFYEQYF.